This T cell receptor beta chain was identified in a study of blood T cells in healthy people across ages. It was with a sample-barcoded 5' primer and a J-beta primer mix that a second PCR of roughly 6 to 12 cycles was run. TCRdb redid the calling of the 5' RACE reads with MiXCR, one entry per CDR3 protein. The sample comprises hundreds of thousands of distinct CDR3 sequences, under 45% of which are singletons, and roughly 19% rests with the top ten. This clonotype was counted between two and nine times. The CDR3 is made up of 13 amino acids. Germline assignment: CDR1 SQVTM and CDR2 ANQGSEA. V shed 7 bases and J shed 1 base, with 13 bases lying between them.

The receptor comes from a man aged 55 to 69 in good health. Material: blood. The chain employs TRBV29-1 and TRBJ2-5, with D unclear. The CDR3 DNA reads TGCAGCGCTGGGTCGGCAACCCAAGAGACCCAGTACTTC. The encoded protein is CSAGSATQETQYF.